This entry lists 5 T cell receptor beta chains sequenced from one sample in a study of T-cell memory formation after mild COVID-19. TCRdb passed the 5' RACE reads through MiXCR, listing each CDR3 protein once. This sample has hundreds of thousands of distinct CDR3 sequences, with 15% to 20% found just once. Sequenced material: PBMCs or a T cell subset sorted from them (not recorded which). The source of these receptors is an adult woman who had mild COVID-19 (a few samples of this study predate the infection). Cell type and time point are not known.

This clonotype was observed a few times. The V call is TRBV7-9, the J call TRBJ2-7, with D possibly being TRBD1 (5 bases). Germline CDR1 SEHNR, CDR2 FQNEAQ (reference sequence). The V gene lost 1 base and the J gene lost 5 bases, with 9 bases spanning the gap. This CDR3 has 13 residues. CDR3: CASSLEPGNEQYF. The CDR3 region has the DNA TGTGCCAGCAGCTTAGAGCCAGGGAACGAGCAGTACTTC.

This clonotype was picked up a small number of times. The chain couples TRBV9 to TRBJ2-7; TRBD1 is a possible D gene (6 bases). CDR1 and CDR2 (germline): SGDLS, YYNGEE. The CDR3 spans 19 residues. Between the trimmed V and J ends, which lost 3 bases and 2 bases, there was a span of 27 bases. Here the CDR3 DNA reads TGTGCCAGCAGCGACCAGAGACCCTCGACAGGCCAGGGACCCTACGAGCAGTACTTC. Its translation: CASSDQRPSTGQGPYEQYF.

The table lists this clonotype with many counts. The gene calls are TRBV27 and TRBJ1-2; 7 bases match TRBD1. V lost 6 bases to trimming and J lost 0 bases; unmatched junction nucleotides: 4. The length of the CDR3 is 14 residues. Looked up from germline, CDR1 is MNHEY and CDR2 is SMNVEV (reference sequence). For the CDR3, the DNA is TGTGCCAGCAGCGGGGACAGTCCTAACTATGGCTACACCTTC. This sequence encodes CASSGDSPNYGYTF.

The table lists this clonotype with a few counts. The chain joins TRBV3-1 to TRBJ1-1, with D possibly matching TRBD1 (6 bases). The CDR3 contains 14 residues. The germline V and J ends were trimmed by 4 bases and 7 bases, with 16 bases remaining between them. Germline V gene lookup returns CDR1 LGHDT and CDR2 YNNKEL (reference sequence). The CDR3: CASSPTAGVGEAFF. The CDR3 coding sequence is TGTGCCAGCAGCCCGACCGCAGGGGTGGGTGAAGCTTTCTTT.

This clonotype has only a few counts. The chain joins TRBV6-5 to TRBJ2-7; D might be TRBD1 (5 bases). V lost 8 bases to trimming and J lost 1 base, with 9 bases between them. The germline V gene has CDR1 MNHEY and CDR2 SVGAGI. The CDR3 has 12 amino acids. The CDR3 spells CASGHGSYEQYF. The DNA of the CDR3 is TGTGCCAGCGGACACGGATCCTACGAGCAGTACTTC.